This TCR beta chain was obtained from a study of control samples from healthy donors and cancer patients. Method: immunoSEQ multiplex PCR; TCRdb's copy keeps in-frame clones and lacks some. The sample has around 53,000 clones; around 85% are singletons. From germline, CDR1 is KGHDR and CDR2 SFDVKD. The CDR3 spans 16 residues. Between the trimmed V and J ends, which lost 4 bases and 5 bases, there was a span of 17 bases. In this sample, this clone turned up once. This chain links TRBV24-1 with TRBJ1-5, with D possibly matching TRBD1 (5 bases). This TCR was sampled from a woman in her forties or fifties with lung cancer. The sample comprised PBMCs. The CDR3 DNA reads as TGTGCCACCAGTGACTGGGATCCCCGAGGGGATCAGCCCCAGCATTTT. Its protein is CATSDWDPRGDQPQHF.